The rows below give T cell receptor beta chains drawn from one sample of a study of cytotoxic CD8 clonotypes in ibrutinib-treated CLL. The repertoire was sequenced with immunoSEQ multiplex PCR; TCRdb's copy has only in-frame clones and lacks some. The repertoire holds 76,000 or so clones, with approximately 87% as singletons. This specimen was PBMCs, taken after 24 months of ibrutinib treatment. All receptors come from a human donor with chronic lymphocytic leukemia. The CDR3 runs from the conserved cysteine through the conserved F or W. Each record gives: D gene, CDR3 length, V gene, clone size, J gene, CDR3 DNA, CDR3 protein. The D gene is left open where the match is weak. Not every row has a clone size; where given, it reads once, few, many or a size class.

d_call: NA
cdr3_length: 12
v_call: TRBV10-3
clone_size: NA
j_call: TRBJ1-5
cdr3_nt: TGTGCCATCAGTGATTACGATCAGCCCCAGCATTTT
cdr3_aa: CAISDYDQPQHF

d_call: TRBD1
cdr3_length: 14
v_call: TRBV2
clone_size: few
j_call: TRBJ1-3
cdr3_nt: TGTGCCAGCAGCCCGGGACAGCTCGGAAACACCATATATTTT
cdr3_aa: CASSPGQLGNTIYF

d_call: TRBD1
cdr3_length: 19
v_call: TRBV7-6
clone_size: NA
j_call: TRBJ1-3
cdr3_nt: TGTGCCAGCAGCGTTCAGGGACAGGGTTACTATCGCTCGGGAAACACCATATATTTT
cdr3_aa: CASSVQGQGYYRSGNTIYF

d_call: TRBD1
cdr3_length: 14
v_call: TRBV6-6
clone_size: NA
j_call: TRBJ2-5
cdr3_nt: TGTGCCAGCAGCACGGACAGGGGAAAAGAGACCCAGTACTTC
cdr3_aa: CASSTDRGKETQYF

d_call: NA
cdr3_length: 16
v_call: TRBV6-6
clone_size: few
j_call: TRBJ1-2
cdr3_nt: TGTGCCAGCAGTTCACACCAAGCCGGGGCCAATTATGGCTACACCTTC
cdr3_aa: CASSSHQAGANYGYTF

d_call: NA
cdr3_length: 15
v_call: TRBV5-1
clone_size: NA
j_call: TRBJ1-1
cdr3_nt: TGCGCCAGCAGCAGAGAAGGGACCGGCGTTACTGAAGCTTTCTTT
cdr3_aa: CASSREGTGVTEAFF

d_call: NA
cdr3_length: 13
v_call: TRBV5-1
clone_size: NA
j_call: TRBJ1-1
cdr3_nt: TGCGCCAGCAGCTCCCCAGGGTTAACTGAAGCTTTCTTT
cdr3_aa: CASSSPGLTEAFF

d_call: TRBD1
cdr3_length: 18
v_call: TRBV4-1
clone_size: NA
j_call: TRBJ2-3
cdr3_nt: TGCGCCAGCAGCCAAAGCCCGGACAGGGCCGACAGCACAGATACGCAGTATTTT
cdr3_aa: CASSQSPDRADSTDTQYF

d_call: TRBD1
cdr3_length: 17
v_call: TRBV7-8
clone_size: once
j_call: TRBJ1-2
cdr3_nt: TGTGCCAGCAGCTGGGGGGGTGATGGGACAGGGAACTATGGCTACACCTTC
cdr3_aa: CASSWGGDGTGNYGYTF

d_call: TRBD2
cdr3_length: 12
v_call: TRBV10-3
clone_size: NA
j_call: TRBJ2-2
cdr3_nt: TGTGCCATCAGCGGGGGGACCGGGGAGCTGTTTTTT
cdr3_aa: CAISGGTGELFF

d_call: TRBD2
cdr3_length: 14
v_call: TRBV7-9
clone_size: NA
j_call: TRBJ2-2
cdr3_nt: TGTGCCAGCGCCGGACTAGCGGGAACCGGGGAGCTGTTTTTT
cdr3_aa: CASAGLAGTGELFF

d_call: NA
cdr3_length: 13
v_call: TRBV5-6
clone_size: few
j_call: TRBJ2-5
cdr3_nt: TGTGCCAGCAGCTTGGCGGCAGGTGAGACCCAGTACTTC
cdr3_aa: CASSLAAGETQYF

d_call: TRBD2
cdr3_length: 18
v_call: TRBV4-3
clone_size: NA
j_call: TRBJ2-1
cdr3_nt: TGCGCCAGCAGCCAACCTCCAGAGCGACTAGCGGAGGCCTGGGGTCAGTTCTTC
cdr3_aa: CASSQPPERLAEAWGQFF

d_call: TRBD1
cdr3_length: 16
v_call: TRBV18
clone_size: NA
j_call: TRBJ1-1
cdr3_nt: TGTGCCAGCTCACCACCGGGGCAGGGGGTGGTCACTGAAGCTTTCTTT
cdr3_aa: CASSPPGQGVVTEAFF

d_call: NA
cdr3_length: 17
v_call: TRBV14
clone_size: NA
j_call: TRBJ2-7
cdr3_nt: TGTGCCAGCAGCCAAGGACACTTCCGCAGGACAACCTACGAGCAGTACTTC
cdr3_aa: CASSQGHFRRTTYEQYF

d_call: NA
cdr3_length: 12
v_call: TRBV29-1
clone_size: few
j_call: TRBJ1-2
cdr3_nt: TGCAGCGTTGAAGGGGTGGGCTATGGCTACACCTTC
cdr3_aa: CSVEGVGYGYTF

d_call: NA
cdr3_length: 13
v_call: TRBV27
clone_size: NA
j_call: TRBJ2-7
cdr3_nt: TGTGCCAGCAGACTTACAGGAGGTAGGGAGCAGTACTTC
cdr3_aa: CASRLTGGREQYF

d_call: NA
cdr3_length: 18
v_call: TRBV18
clone_size: many
j_call: TRBJ1-2
cdr3_nt: TGTGCCAGCTCACCATACAGACTCAGGACAGCGACTAACTATGGCTACACCTTC
cdr3_aa: CASSPYRLRTATNYGYTF